This record covers a single T cell receptor (beta chain). The source of the sample is a study of T cell changes during pregnancy in multiple sclerosis. The CDR3 sequence is 12 residues long. CDR1 MNHNS and CDR2 SASEGT come from the germline V gene. J was trimmed by 8 bases and V by 8 bases; bases with no gene match: 7. Produced via immunoSEQ multiplex PCR; TCRdb's table is partial and in-frame only. The sample consists of about 50,000 clones, 90% of them appearing once. Material: peripheral blood, obtained after pregnancy. This receptor was obtained from a female donor in good health, enrolled as a control in a pregnancy study. The chain couples TRBV6-1 to TRBJ1-2; 8 bases map to TRBD1. The CDR3 sequence is CASRTGNLGYTF. In nucleotides, the CDR3 is TGTGCCAGCCGGACAGGGAACTTAGGCTACACCTTC.